A single TCR beta chain is shown here with its context. Per the authors' pipeline: Reference gene primer amplification gave nucleated cell count estimates. The repertoire was sequenced with immunoSEQ multiplex PCR; TCRdb's copy has only in-frame clones and lacks some. The V and J calls and clone size come from that table; D and trimming were worked out from the DNA. This table holds approximately 190,000 clones, around 90% found once. This specimen belongs to a study of blood T cell repertoires in COVID-19. In the study overall: Specimens from acute and convalescent COVID-19 originated in the United States, Italy and Spain. The analysed material was cDNA or gDNA that came from T cells, B-cell-depleted T cells, or PBMCs.

Germline CDR1 reads MNHEY; CDR2 reads SMNVEV (reference sequence). With 4 bases clipped from V and 6 bases from J, the junction kept 10 bases outside the gene matches. This CDR3 spans 16 amino acids. The rearrangement uses TRBV27 and TRBJ2-7; 12 bases are a match to TRBD2. Sequenced material: peripheral blood. This TCR derives from a man aged 35-49 years with active or convalescent COVID-19. In nucleotides, the CDR3 is TGTGCCAGCAGTTACTCTAGCGGGAGGGCCCCTCGCGAGCAGTACTTC. Amino acids: CASSYSSGRAPREQYF.